The rows below give T cell receptor beta chains drawn from one sample of a study of cytomegalovirus exposure and HLA in healthy donors. Only in-frame clones appear in the TCRdb table, and some are missing; sequencing was by immunoSEQ multiplex PCR. The data hold around 280,000 clones, with roughly 89% observed a single time. Sequencing was carried out using PBMCs. The receptors stem from a young woman in good health and CMV-seronegative. Each CDR3 is given with its conserved first and last residue. D genes are given only for firm matches. The listing skips clone size in some rows; elsewhere it reads once, few, many or a size class.

-	TRBV2	-	TRBJ2-7	CASRRAGLSSYEQYF	TGTGCCAGCAGACGTGCAGGACTGAGCTCCTACGAGCAGTACTTC
TRBD1	TRBV7-9	-	TRBJ1-5	CASSSGQEDQPQHF	TGTGCCAGCAGCTCAGGACAGGAGGATCAGCCCCAGCATTTT
TRBD2	TRBV7-9	-	TRBJ2-1	CASSPTSGGPNTMRQFF	TGTGCCAGCAGCCCGACTAGCGGGGGGCCTAATACAATGAGGCAGTTCTTC
TRBD1	TRBV5-1	-	TRBJ1-1	CASSSRTGKNTEAFF	TGCGCCAGCAGCTCTAGGACAGGAAAAAACACTGAAGCTTTCTTT
-	TRBV21-1	-	TRBJ1-2	CASSKGRRSGYGYTF	TGTGCCAGCAGCAAAGGGCGGCGATCGGGCTATGGCTACACCTTC
TRBD1	TRBV2	-	TRBJ1-6	CASSGSGTGNSPLHF	TGTGCCAGCAGTGGGTCCGGGACAGGGAATTCACCCCTCCACTTT
-	TRBV5-4	-	TRBJ2-7	CASSSGSDYEQYF	TGTGCCAGCAGCTCCGGGAGCGACTACGAGCAGTACTTC
-	TRBV25-1	-	TRBJ2-7	CASSEFGRGEQYF	TGTGCCAGCAGTGAATTTGGGAGAGGCGAGCAGTACTTC
TRBD1	TRBV18	-	TRBJ1-6	CASSPGTGIRTYNSPLHF	TGTGCCAGCTCACCTGGGACAGGGATTAGGACCTATAATTCACCCCTCCACTTT
TRBD1	TRBV15	once	TRBJ2-3	CATSRVDRPSTDTQYF	TGTGCCACCAGCAGAGTGGACAGGCCTAGCACAGATACGCAGTATTTT
-	TRBV27	-	TRBJ2-1	CASSLVAEYNEQFF	TGTGCCAGCAGTTTGGTAGCGGAATACAATGAGCAGTTCTTC
-	TRBV5-1	-	TRBJ1-1	CASSLGKLHRERNTEAFF	TGCGCCAGCAGCTTGGGGAAATTACACAGGGAACGGAACACTGAAGCTTTCTTT
-	TRBV4-1	-	TRBJ2-3	CASSSQGLPGTDTQYF	TGCGCCAGCAGTTCTCAGGGGCTCCCGGGCACAGATACGCAGTATTTT
TRBD1	TRBV19	-	TRBJ2-6	CASSGQGAGFSGANVLTF	TGTGCCAGTAGTGGACAGGGGGCTGGTTTCTCTGGGGCCAACGTCCTGACTTTC
-	TRBV6-1	-	TRBJ2-7	CASSPEGTFSYEQYF	TGTGCCAGCAGCCCCGAAGGGACTTTCTCCTACGAGCAGTACTTC
-	TRBV23-1	-	TRBJ1-1	CASSQSAGVVTEAFF	TGCGCCAGCAGTCAATCGGCGGGGGTGGTCACTGAAGCTTTCTTT
TRBD1	TRBV2	few	TRBJ2-7	CASSRDRGDEQYF	TGTGCCAGCAGTCGGGACAGGGGGGACGAGCAGTACTTC
TRBD2	TRBV6-4	-	TRBJ2-3	CASSDTGGLTDTQYF	TGTGCCAGCAGTGACACGGGGGGGCTAACAGATACGCAGTATTTT
-	TRBV5-4	-	TRBJ1-6	CASRSGQYNSPLHF	TGTGCCAGCAGATCCGGACAGTATAATTCACCCCTCCACTTT
TRBD2	TRBV10-3	-	TRBJ2-7	CAISRGLPTYEQYF	TGTGCCATCTCCCGGGGACTACCGACCTACGAGCAGTACTTC
-	TRBV6-6	-	TRBJ2-1	CASLASSYNEQFF	TGTGCCAGCCTAGCGTCCTCCTACAATGAGCAGTTCTTC
TRBD1	TRBV5-6	-	TRBJ1-2	CASSWGDRGTHGYTF	TGTGCCAGCAGCTGGGGGGACAGGGGAACTCATGGCTACACCTTC
-	TRBV5-1	-	TRBJ1-6	CASSRGEGVTKNSPLHF	TGCGCCAGCAGCCGCGGTGAGGGGGTAACAAAAAATTCACCCCTCCACTTT
TRBD2	TRBV5-1	-	TRBJ2-1	CASSLAGGGGSNEQFF	TGCGCCAGCAGCTTGGCCGGCGGGGGGGGCTCCAATGAGCAGTTCTTC
TRBD1	TRBV14	-	TRBJ1-6	CASSQDQGGGSPLHF	TGTGCCAGCAGCCAAGATCAGGGGGGTGGCTCACCCCTCCACTTT
TRBD1	TRBV18	-	TRBJ1-6	CASSAILGQGDSPLHF	TGTGCCAGCTCAGCCATCTTAGGACAGGGGGATTCACCCCTCCACTTT
TRBD1	TRBV10-3	-	TRBJ1-3	CAIRDRAHVSGNTIYF	TGTGCCATCAGAGACAGGGCGCACGTCTCTGGAAACACCATATATTTT
-	TRBV7-9	-	TRBJ2-5	CASRKVGGGPRGIWTQYF	TGTGCCAGCAGGAAAGTGGGCGGGGGCCCACGAGGAATTTGGACCCAGTACTTC
TRBD1	TRBV2	-	TRBJ2-7	CASSEQGVGYEQYF	TGTGCCAGCAGTGAACAGGGGGTGGGCTACGAGCAGTACTTC
-	TRBV7-2	-	TRBJ2-5	CASSLEFGRQGGREQYF	TGTGCCAGCAGCTTAGAGTTTGGTAGACAGGGAGGTAGGGAGCAGTACTTC